This T cell receptor beta chain appears in the sequencing data of a study of shared clonotypes between healthy human individuals. Study details: Three CD4 naive, three CD4 memory, two CD8 naive and one CD8 memory plate were used per donor. The study's findings and limits: Memory subsets generally showed lower estimated richness than naive subsets. Investigators collected only blood, and repertoires in tissues likely differ.

Clones were read by immunoSEQ multiplex PCR, and TCRdb kept only the in-frame ones, dropping some. The sample holds around 690,000 clones, about 92% seen once. Germline assignment: CDR1 MNHNS and CDR2 SASEGT. V trimming: 5 bases; J trimming: 9 bases; junction bases outside the gene matches: 5. This CDR3 has 14 residues. Each CD8 memory set brought CD45RO+ cells together with CCR7-negative CD45RA+ TemRA cells. This clone came up once. Its antigen is unidentified. The sequence was obtained from a man between 18 and 35 years old in good health. Some clones in this sample may be carry-over from other donors' samples. The chain joins TRBV6-1 to TRBJ2-7; 15 bases are shared with TRBD2. The sample consisted of memory CD8+ T cells from PBMCs. This sample's subset: CD45RO+ cells pooled with CCR7-negative TemRA cells. CDR3 amino acids: CASSLGLAGGGQYF. The CDR3, as DNA: TGTGCCAGCAGTTTGGGACTAGCGGGAGGAGGGCAGTACTTC.